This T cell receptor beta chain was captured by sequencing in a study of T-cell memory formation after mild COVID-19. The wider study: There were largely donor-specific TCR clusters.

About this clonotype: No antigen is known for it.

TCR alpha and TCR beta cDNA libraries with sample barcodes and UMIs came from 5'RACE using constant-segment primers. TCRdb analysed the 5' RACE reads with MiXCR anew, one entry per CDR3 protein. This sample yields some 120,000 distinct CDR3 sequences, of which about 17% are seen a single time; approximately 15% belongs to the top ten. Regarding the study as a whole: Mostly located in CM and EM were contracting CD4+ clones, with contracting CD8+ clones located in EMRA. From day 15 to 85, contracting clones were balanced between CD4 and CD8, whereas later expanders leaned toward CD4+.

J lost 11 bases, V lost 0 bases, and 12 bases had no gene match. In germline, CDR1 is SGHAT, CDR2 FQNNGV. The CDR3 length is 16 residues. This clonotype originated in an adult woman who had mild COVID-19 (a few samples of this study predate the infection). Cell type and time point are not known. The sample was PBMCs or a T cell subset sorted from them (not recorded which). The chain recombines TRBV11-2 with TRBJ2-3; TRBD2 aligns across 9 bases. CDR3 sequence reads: CASSLDLSGGLNGQYF. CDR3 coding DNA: TGTGCCAGCAGCTTAGACCTTAGCGGGGGCTTGAACGGGCAGTATTTT.